A selection of T cell receptor beta chains follows, all from one sample in a study of cytomegalovirus exposure and HLA in healthy donors. Sequencing was performed with immunoSEQ multiplex PCR; in TCRdb, only in-frame clones are kept and a portion is missing. The sample yields under 250,000 clones, roughly 85% seen once. Source material: PBMCs. The receptors stem from a woman in her forties or fifties in good health and CMV-seronegative. CDR3s include the opening cysteine and the closing phenylalanine or tryptophan. Fields, in order: V gene, clone size, J gene, D gene, CDR3 DNA, CDR3 protein. The D gene is left open where the match is weak. Size tells how often a clone was seen (once, few, many) or the class of an expanded clone, and some rows leave it out.

TRBV6-1,few,TRBJ2-5,TRBD1,TGTGCCAGCAGTCCCGGGACAGCAAGAGAGACCCAGTACTTC,CASSPGTARETQYF
TRBV18,-,TRBJ2-1,TRBD1,TGTGCCAGCTCACCGCTTGGACAGGGTCGGTCCTACAATGAGCAGTTCTTC,CASSPLGQGRSYNEQFF
TRBV5-1,-,TRBJ2-4,-,TGCGCCAGCAGCCCCACCATGACAGAAGGGCAATTAAACATTCAGTACTTC,CASSPTMTEGQLNIQYF
TRBV19,-,TRBJ2-7,TRBD1,TGTGCCACAGGACAGGGGATCGAGCAGTACTTC,CATGQGIEQYF
TRBV7-2,-,TRBJ1-2,TRBD1,TGTGCCAGCAGCTCACGACAGGGAGGTCTTCATGGCTACACCTTC,CASSSRQGGLHGYTF
TRBV10-3,-,TRBJ2-7,TRBD2,TGTGCCATCAGTGCTAGCGGGGGCCTCTACGAGCAGTACTTC,CAISASGGLYEQYF
TRBV27,once,TRBJ1-1,TRBD1,TGTGCCAGCAGTCCATTCTACAGGGGCGCGAACACTGAAGCTTTCTTT,CASSPFYRGANTEAFF
TRBV5-1,-,TRBJ2-7,TRBD2,TGCGCCAGCAGCTTGGAAGGACTAGCGGGCGAGCAGTACTTC,CASSLEGLAGEQYF
TRBV6-5,few,TRBJ1-1,-,TGTGCCAGCAGTAGGGGATTTTTGAACACTGAAGCTTTCTTT,CASSRGFLNTEAFF
TRBV5-1,-,TRBJ2-3,TRBD1,TGCGCCAGCAGCTTACTCAGGGGGCAGGATACGCAGTATTTT,CASSLLRGQDTQYF
TRBV19,once,TRBJ2-1,-,TGTGCCAGTAGTATGCCCCAGGGATTTGAGCAGTTCTTC,CASSMPQGFEQFF